These 5 T cell receptor beta chains came from one sample sequenced in a study of cytomegalovirus exposure and HLA in healthy donors. The PCR ran on 60 Vbeta and 13 Jbeta primers. The protocol was immunoSEQ multiplex PCR, while the TCRdb copy is restricted to in-frame clones and leaves out a portion. In the table there are tens of thousands of clones, 79% of which are singletons. Material for sequencing was PBMCs. The origin of the receptors is a woman aged 40 to 55 in good health and CMV-seropositive.

V is TRBV4-2 and J is TRBJ1-5, with TRBD1 identical over 7 bases. The CDR3 is 18 residues long. Germline V gives CDR1 LGHNA, CDR2 YNFKEQ. V was clipped by 1 base and J by 3 bases; unmatched bases: 12. CDR3 residues: CASSQGILQGGNNQPQHF. In DNA form, the CDR3 reads TGTGCCAGCAGCCAAGGAATTCTTCAGGGGGGTAACAATCAGCCCCAGCATTTT.

The rearrangement uses TRBV13 and TRBJ2-5, with D possibly matching TRBD1 (5 bases). The germline V gene encodes CDR1 PRHDT and CDR2 FYEKMQ (reference sequence). The CDR3 is 14 amino acids. Trimming shortened V by 5 bases and J by 9 bases, and 19 bases separated the two germline ends. The CDR3, as DNA: TGTGCCAGCAGCGACCAGGGTACCCCTCGGGCCCAGTACTTC. Translated: CASSDQGTPRAQYF. Combining the CDR3 with reference TRBV13 and TRBJ2-5 gives the whole variable domain AAGVIQSPRHLIKEKRETATLKCYPIPRHDTVYWYQQGPGQDPQFLISFYEKMQSDKGSIPDRFSAQQFSDYHSELNMSSLELGDSALYFCASSDQGTPRAQYFGPGTRLLVL.

The chain has TRBV9 and TRBJ2-7, with 7 bases lining up with TRBD1. CDR3 length: 14 amino acids. J lost 0 bases, V lost 0 bases, and 0 bases had no gene match. Germline loops: CDR1 SGDLS, CDR2 YYNGEE. CDR3 nucleotides: TGTGCCAGCAGCGTAGGGGACAGCTCCTACGAGCAGTACTTC. It is translated as CASSVGDSSYEQYF.

V gene TRBV15 combines with J gene TRBJ1-1; D gene uncertain. CDR1 and CDR2 from the germline V gene are LNHNV and YYDKDF (reference sequence). This CDR3 is 13 amino acids long. Trimming shortened V by 5 bases and J by 2 bases, and 9 bases separated the two germline ends. As DNA, the CDR3 is TGTGCCACCAGCCCGAGGGCTAACACTGAAGCTTTCTTT. Translating it yields CATSPRANTEAFF.

This sequence joins TRBV5-6 and TRBJ2-7, with D maybe TRBD2 (5 bases). V gave up 0 bases and J gave up 3 bases, with 7 bases separating them. Germline loops: CDR1 SGHDT, CDR2 YYEEEE. The CDR3 has 13 residues. CDR3: CASSLGTVYEQYF. Written as DNA, the CDR3 is TGTGCCAGCAGCTTGGGGACTGTCTACGAGCAGTACTTC.